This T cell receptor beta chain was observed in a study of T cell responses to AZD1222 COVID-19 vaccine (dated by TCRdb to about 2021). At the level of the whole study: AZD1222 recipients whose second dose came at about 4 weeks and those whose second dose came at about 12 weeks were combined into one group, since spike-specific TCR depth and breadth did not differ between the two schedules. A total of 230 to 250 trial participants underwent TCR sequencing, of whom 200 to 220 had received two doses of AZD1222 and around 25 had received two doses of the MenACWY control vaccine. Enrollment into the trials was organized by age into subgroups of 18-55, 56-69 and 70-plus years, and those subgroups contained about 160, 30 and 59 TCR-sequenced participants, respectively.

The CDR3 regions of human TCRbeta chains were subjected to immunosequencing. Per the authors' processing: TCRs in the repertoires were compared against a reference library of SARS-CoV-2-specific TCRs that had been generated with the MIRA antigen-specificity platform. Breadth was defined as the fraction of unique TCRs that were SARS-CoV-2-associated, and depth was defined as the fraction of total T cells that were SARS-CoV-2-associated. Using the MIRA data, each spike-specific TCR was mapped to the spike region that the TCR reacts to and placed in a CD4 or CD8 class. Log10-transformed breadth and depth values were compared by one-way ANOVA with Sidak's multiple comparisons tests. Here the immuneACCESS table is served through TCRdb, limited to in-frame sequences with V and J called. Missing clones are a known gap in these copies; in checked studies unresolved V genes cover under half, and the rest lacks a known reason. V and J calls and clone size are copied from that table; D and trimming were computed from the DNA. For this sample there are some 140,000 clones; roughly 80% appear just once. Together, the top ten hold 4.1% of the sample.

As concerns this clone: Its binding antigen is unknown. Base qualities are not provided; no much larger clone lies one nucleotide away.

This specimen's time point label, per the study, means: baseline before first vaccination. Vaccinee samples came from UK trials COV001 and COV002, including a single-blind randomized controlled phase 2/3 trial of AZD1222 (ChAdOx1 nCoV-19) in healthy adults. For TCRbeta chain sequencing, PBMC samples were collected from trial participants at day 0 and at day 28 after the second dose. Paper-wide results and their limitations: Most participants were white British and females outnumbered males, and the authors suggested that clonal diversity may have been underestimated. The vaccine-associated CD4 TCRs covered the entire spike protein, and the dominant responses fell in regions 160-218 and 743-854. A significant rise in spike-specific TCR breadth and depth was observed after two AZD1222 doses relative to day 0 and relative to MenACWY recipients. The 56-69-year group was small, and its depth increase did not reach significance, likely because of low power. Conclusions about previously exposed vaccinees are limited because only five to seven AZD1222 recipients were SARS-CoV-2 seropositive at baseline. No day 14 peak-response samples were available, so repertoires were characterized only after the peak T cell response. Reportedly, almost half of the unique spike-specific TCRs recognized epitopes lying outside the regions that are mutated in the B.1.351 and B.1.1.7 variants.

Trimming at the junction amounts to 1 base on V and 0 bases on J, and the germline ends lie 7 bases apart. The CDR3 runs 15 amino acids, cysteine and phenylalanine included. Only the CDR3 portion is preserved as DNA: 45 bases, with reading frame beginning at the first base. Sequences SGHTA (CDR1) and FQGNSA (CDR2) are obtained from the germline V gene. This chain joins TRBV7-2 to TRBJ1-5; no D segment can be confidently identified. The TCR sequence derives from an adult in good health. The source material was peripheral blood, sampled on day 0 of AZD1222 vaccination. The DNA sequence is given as TGTGCCAGCAGCTTAGGCCCGTATAGCAATCAGCCCCAGCATTTT. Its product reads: CASSLGPYSNQPQHF.